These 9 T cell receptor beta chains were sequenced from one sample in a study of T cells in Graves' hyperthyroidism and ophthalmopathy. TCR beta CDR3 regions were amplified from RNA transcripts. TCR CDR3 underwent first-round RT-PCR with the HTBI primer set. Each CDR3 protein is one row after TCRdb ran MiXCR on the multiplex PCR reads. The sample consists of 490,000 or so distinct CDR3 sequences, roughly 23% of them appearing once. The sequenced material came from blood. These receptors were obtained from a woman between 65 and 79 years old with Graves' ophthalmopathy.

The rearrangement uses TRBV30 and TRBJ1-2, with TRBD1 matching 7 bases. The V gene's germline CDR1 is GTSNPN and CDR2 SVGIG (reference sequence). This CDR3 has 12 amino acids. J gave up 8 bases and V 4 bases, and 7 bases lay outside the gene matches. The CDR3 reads CAWKDRVRGYTF. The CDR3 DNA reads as TGTGCCTGGAAAGACAGGGTTAGAGGCTACACCTTC.

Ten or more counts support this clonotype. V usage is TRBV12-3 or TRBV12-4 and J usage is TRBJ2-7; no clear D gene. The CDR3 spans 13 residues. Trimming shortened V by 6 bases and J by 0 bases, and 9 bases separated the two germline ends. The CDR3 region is CASRPDLSYEQYF. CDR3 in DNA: TGTGCCAGCAGGCCGGACCTCTCCTACGAGCAGTACTTC.

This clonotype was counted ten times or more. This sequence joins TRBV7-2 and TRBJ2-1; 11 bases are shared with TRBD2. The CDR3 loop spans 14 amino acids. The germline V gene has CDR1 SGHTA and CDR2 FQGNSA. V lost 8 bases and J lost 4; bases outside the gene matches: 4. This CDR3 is CASGRLAGYNEQFF. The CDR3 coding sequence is TGTGCCAGCGGGCGACTAGCGGGATACAATGAGCAGTTCTTC.

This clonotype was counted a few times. For the CDR3, the DNA is TGTGCCAGCAGTATCCAGGAGCGGGCACAGCCCCAGCATTTT. This encodes CASSIQERAQPQHF. This chain joins TRBV12-3 or TRBV12-4 and TRBJ1-5; D unclear. Deletions cut 5 bases from V and 7 bases from J, with 15 bases between. The CDR3 is 14 residues long.

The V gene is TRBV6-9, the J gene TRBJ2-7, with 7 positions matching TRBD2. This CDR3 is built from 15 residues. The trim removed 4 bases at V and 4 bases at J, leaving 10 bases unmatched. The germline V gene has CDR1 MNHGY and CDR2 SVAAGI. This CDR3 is CASSSAGVGRYEQYV. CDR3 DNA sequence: TGTGCCAGCAGTTCCGCGGGAGTGGGGCGTTACGAGCAGTACGTC.

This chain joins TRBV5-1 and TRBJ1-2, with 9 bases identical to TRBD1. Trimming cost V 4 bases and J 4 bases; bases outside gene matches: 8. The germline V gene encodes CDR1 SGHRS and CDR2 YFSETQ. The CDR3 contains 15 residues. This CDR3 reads CASSAGTGTIYGYTF. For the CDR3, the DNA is TGCGCCAGCAGCGCCGGGACAGGGACCATCTATGGCTACACCTTC. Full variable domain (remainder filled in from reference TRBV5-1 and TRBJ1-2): KAGVTQTPRYLIKTRGQQVTLSCSPISGHRSVSWYQQTPGQGLQFLFEYFSETQRNKGNFPGRFSGRQFSNSRSEMNVSTLELGDSALYLCASSAGTGTIYGYTFGSGTRLTVV.

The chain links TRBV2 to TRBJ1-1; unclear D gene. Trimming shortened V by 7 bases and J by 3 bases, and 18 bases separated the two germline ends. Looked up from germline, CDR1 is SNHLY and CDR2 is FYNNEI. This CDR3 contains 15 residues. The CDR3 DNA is TGTGCCAGCACCCAAGTCCCCAGGCTGGACACTGAAGCTTTCTTT. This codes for CASTQVPRLDTEAFF.

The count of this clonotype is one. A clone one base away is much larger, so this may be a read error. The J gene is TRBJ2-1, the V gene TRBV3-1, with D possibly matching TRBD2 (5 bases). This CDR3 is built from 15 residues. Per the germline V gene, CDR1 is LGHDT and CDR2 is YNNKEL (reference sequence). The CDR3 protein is CASSPGLASYNEQLF. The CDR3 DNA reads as TGTGCCAGCAGCCCTGGGCTGGCTAGCTACAATGAGCAGCTCTTC.

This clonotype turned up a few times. The CDR3 reads CASSHRTSVNIQYF. CDR3 sequence (DNA): TGTGCCAGCAGCCACCGGACTAGCGTAAACATTCAGTACTTC. The gene calls are TRBV3-1 and TRBJ2-4; 9 bases are shared with TRBD2. Trimming cost V 3 bases and J 6 bases; bases outside gene matches: 3. The CDR3 runs 14 residues. Germline values: CDR1 LGHDT, CDR2 YNNKEL (reference sequence).